The text below deals with one T cell receptor (beta chain). Its specificity is not known. V dropped 2 bases and J dropped 4 bases, with 17 bases sitting between them. The CDR3 has 17 residues. Germline CDR1 is SGHTA and CDR2 is FQGTGA. No infections or other immune events were documented during collection. Libraries were prepared by immunoSEQ multiplex PCR; TCRdb keeps only in-frame clonotypes and omits some of them. The sample contains 75,000 to 95,000 clones, about 88% of which appear only once. The record originates from a study of identifying expanded T cells in peripheral blood. Study results and caveats: Over approximately two and four weeks, about 15 and 19 clones changed, versus 1.2 between replicates. Clone count variance between roughly 2-week samples rose with total template count.

The V call is TRBV7-3, the J call TRBJ2-2; D is undetermined. The TCR sequence derives from a person aged 18-70 years in good health. Sequenced material: blood. CDR3 bases: TGTGCCAGCAGCTTATTAGGCCCGTCGAGAGGCACCGGGGAGCTGTTTTTT. It encodes CASSLLGPSRGTGELFF.